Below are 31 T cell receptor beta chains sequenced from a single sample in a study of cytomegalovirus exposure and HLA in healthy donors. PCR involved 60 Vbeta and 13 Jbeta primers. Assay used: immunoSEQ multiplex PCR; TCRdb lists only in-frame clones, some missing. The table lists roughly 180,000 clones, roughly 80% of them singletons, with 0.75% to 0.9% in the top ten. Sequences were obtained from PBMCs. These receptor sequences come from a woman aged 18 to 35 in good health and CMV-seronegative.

CDR3 in amino acids: CASSITSGSYEQYF. CDR3 sequence (DNA): TGTGCCAGTAGTATAACTAGCGGATCCTACGAGCAGTACTTC. This chain connects TRBV19 to TRBJ2-7, with 8 bases matching TRBD2. Trimming at V came to 2 bases and at J to 1 base, leaving 1 base not matched to a gene. Per germline, CDR1 LNHDA and CDR2 SQIVND (reference sequence). The CDR3 runs to 14 residues.

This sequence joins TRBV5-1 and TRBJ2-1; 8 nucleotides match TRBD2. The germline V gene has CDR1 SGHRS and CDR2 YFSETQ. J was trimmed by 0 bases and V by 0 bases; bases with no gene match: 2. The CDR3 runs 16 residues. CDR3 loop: CASSLVAGSSYNEQFF. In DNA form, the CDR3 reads TGCGCCAGCAGCTTGGTAGCGGGGAGCTCCTACAATGAGCAGTTCTTC.

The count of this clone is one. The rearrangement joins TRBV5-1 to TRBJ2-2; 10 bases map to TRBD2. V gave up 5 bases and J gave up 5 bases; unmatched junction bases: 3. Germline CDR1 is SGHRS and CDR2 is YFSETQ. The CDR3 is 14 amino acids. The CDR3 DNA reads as TGCGCCAGCAGTGGACTAGCGGAAACCGGGGAGCTGTTTTTT. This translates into CASSGLAETGELFF.

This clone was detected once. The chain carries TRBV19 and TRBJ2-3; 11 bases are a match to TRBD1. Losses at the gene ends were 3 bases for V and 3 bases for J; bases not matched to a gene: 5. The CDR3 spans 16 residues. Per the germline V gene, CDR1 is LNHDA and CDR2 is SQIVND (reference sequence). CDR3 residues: CASSISGTGGTDTQYF. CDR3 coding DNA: TGTGCCAGTAGTATTTCCGGGACAGGGGGGACAGATACGCAGTATTTT.

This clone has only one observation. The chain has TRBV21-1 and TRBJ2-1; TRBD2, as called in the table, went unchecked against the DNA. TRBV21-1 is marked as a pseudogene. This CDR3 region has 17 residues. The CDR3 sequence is CASSFRGGGISYNEQFF. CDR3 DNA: TGTGCCAGCAGTTTTCGGGGGGGCGGGATTTCCTACAATGAGCAGTTCTTC.

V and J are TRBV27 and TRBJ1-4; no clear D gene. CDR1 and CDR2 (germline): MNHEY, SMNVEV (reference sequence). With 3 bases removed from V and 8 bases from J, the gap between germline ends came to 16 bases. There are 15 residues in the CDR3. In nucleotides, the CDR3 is TGTGCCAGCAGTTTTGTCCCGCGGGCGGGCGAAAAACTGTTTTTT. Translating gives CASSFVPRAGEKLFF.

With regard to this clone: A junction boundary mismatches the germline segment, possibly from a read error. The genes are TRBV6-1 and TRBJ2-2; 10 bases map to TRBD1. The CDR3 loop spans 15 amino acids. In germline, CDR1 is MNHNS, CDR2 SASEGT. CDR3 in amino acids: CASRLDRGSTRELFF. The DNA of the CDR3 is TGTGCCAGCAGGTTGGACAGGGGGTCCACCCGGGAGCTGTTTTTT.

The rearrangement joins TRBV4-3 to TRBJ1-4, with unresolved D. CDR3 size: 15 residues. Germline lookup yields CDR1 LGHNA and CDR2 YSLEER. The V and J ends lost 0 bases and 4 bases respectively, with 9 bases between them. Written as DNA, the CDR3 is TGCGCCAGCAGCCAAGATGTTTCTAGTAATGAAAAACTGTTTTTT. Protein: CASSQDVSSNEKLFF.

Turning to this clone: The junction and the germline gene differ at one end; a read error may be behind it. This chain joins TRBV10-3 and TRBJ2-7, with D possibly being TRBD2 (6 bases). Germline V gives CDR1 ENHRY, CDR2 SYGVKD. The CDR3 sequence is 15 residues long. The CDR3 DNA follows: TGTGCCATCAGTGACCTAGGAGGGTTCCTAGACGAGCAGTATTTC. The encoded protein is CAISDLGGFLDEQYF.

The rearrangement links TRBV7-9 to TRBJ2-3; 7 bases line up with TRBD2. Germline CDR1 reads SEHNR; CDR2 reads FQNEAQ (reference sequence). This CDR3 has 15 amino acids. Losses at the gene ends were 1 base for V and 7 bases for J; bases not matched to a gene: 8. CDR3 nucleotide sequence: TGTGCCAGCAGCTTAGTGCGGGAGAGGTCAAATACGCAGTATTTT. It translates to CASSLVRERSNTQYF.

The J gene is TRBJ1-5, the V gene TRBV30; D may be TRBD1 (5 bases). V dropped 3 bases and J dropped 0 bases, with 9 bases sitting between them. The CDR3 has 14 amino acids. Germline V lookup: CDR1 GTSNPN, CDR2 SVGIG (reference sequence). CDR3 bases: TGTGCCTGGAGGGGGGACTCTAGCAATCAGCCCCAGCATTTT. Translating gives CAWRGDSSNQPQHF.

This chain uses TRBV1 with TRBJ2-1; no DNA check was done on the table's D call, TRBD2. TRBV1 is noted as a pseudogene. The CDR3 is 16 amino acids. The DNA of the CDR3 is TGCACCAGCAGCCAACTAGCGGGAGGGTGGAACAATGAGCAGTTCTTC. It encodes CTSSQLAGGWNNEQFF.

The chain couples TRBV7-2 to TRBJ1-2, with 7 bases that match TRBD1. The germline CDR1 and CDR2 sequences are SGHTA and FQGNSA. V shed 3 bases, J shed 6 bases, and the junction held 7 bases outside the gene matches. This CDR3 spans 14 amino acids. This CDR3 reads CASSLGYRGHGYTF. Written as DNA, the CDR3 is TGTGCCAGCAGCTTGGGTTACAGGGGACATGGCTACACCTTC. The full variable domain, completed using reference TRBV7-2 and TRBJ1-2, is GAGVSQSPSNKVTEKGKDVELRCDPISGHTALYWYRQSLGQGLEFLIYFQGNSAPDKSGLPSDRFSAERTGGSVSTLTIQRTQQEDSAVYLCASSLGYRGHGYTFGSGTRLTVV.

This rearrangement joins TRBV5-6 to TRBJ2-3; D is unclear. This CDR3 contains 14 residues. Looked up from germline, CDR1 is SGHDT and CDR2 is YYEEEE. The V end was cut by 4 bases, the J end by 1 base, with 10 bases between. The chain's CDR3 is CASSDRVRTDTQYF. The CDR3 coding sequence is TGTGCCAGCAGCGATCGGGTCCGCACAGATACGCAGTATTTT.

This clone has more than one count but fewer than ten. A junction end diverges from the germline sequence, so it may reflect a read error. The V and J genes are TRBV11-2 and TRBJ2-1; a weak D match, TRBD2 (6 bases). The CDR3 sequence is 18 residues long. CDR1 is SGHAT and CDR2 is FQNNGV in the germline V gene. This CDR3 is CASSLPPPLRDSTSMGIF. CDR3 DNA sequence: TGTGCCAGCAGCTTACCCCCGCCACTGCGGGACTCTACATCTATGGGGATCTTC. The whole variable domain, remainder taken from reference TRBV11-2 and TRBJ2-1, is EAGVAQSPRYKIIEKRQSVAFWCNPISGHATLYWYQQILGQGPKLLIQFQNNGVVDDSQLPKDRFSAERLKGVDSTLKIQPAKLEDSAVYLCASSLPPPLRDSTSMGIFGPGTRLTVL.

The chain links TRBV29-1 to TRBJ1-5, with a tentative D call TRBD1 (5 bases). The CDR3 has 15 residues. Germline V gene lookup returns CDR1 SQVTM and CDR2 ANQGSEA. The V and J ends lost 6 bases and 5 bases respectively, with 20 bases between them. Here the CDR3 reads CSVRTGEEGYQPQHF. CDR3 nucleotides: TGCAGCGTGCGTACCGGAGAGGAGGGGTATCAGCCCCAGCATTTT.

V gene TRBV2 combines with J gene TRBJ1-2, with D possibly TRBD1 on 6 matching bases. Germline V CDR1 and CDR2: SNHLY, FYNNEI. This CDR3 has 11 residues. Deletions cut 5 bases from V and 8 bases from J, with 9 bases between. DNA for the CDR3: TGTGCCAGCAGTTTCAGGGGCGGCTACACCTTC. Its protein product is CASSFRGGYTF.

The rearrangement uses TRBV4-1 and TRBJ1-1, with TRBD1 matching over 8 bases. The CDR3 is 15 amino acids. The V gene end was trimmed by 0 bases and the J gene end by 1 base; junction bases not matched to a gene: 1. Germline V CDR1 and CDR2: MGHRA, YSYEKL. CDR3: CASSQEGQGNTEAFF. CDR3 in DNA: TGCGCCAGCAGCCAAGAAGGACAGGGGAACACTGAAGCTTTCTTT.

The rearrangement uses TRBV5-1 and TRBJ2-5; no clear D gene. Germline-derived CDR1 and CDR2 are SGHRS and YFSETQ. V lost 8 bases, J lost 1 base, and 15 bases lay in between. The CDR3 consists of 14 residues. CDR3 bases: TGCGCCAGAACCGTAAGAACTTCCCAAGAGACCCAGTACTTC. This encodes CARTVRTSQETQYF.

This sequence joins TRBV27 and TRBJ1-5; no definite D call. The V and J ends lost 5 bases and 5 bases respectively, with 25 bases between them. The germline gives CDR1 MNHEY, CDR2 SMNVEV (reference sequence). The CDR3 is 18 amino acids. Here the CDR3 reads CASSRETKDWRGDQPQHF. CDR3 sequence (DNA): TGTGCCAGCAGTAGGGAAACTAAGGACTGGCGCGGGGATCAGCCCCAGCATTTT.

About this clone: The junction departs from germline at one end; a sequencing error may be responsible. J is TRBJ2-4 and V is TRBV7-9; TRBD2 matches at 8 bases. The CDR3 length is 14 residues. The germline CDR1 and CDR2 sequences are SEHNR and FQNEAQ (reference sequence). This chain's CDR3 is CSSTSGGGEYIQYF. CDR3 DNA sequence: TGTTCCAGCACTTCGGGGGGGGGAGAATACATTCAGTACTTC.

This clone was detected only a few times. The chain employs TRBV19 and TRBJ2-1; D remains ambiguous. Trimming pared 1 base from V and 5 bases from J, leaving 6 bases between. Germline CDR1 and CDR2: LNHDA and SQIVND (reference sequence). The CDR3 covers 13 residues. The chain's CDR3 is CASSIASNNEQFF. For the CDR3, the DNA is TGTGCCAGTAGTATAGCTAGTAACAATGAGCAGTTCTTC.

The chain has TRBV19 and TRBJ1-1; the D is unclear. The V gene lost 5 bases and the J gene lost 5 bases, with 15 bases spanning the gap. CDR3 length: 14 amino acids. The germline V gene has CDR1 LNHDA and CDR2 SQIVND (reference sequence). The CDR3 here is CASSSGLWRTEAFF. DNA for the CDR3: TGTGCCAGTAGTTCGGGGTTATGGAGAACTGAAGCTTTCTTT. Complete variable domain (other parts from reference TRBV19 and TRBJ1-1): DGGITQSPKYLFRKEGQNVTLSCEQNLNHDAMYWYRQDPGQGLRLIYYSQIVNDFQKGDIAEGYSVSREKKESFPLTVTSAQKNPTAFYLCASSSGLWRTEAFFGQGTRLTVV.

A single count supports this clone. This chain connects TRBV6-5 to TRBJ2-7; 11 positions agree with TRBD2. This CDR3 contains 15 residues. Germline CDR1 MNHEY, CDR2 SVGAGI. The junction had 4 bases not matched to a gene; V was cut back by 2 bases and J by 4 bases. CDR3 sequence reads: CASSYLLAGAYEQYF. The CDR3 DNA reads TGTGCCAGCAGTTACCTACTAGCGGGAGCATACGAGCAGTACTTC.

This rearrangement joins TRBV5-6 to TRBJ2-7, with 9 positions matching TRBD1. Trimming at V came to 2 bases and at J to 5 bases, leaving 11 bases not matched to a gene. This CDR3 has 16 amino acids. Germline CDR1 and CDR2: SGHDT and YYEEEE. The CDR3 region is CASSFPATGGRHEQYF. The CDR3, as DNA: TGTGCCAGCAGCTTCCCCGCGACAGGGGGTCGGCACGAGCAGTACTTC.

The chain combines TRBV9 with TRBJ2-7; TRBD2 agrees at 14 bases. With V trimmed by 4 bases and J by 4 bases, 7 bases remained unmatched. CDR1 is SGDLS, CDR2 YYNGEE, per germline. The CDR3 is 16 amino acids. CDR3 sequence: CASSTGTSGRFYEQYF. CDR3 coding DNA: TGTGCCAGCAGCACCGGGACTAGCGGGAGATTTTACGAGCAGTACTTC. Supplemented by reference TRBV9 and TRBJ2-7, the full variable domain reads DSGVTQTPKHLITATGQRVTLRCSPRSGDLSVYWYQQSLDQGLQFLIQYYNGEERAKGNILERFSAQQFPDLHSELNLSSLELGDSALYFCASSTGTSGRFYEQYFGPGTRLTVT.

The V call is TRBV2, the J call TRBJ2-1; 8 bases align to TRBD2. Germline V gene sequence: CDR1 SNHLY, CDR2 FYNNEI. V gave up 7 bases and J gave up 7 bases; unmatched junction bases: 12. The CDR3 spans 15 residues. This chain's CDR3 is CASNAGTSPRNEQFF. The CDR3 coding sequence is TGTGCCAGCAATGCCGGGACTAGTCCTCGGAATGAGCAGTTCTTC.

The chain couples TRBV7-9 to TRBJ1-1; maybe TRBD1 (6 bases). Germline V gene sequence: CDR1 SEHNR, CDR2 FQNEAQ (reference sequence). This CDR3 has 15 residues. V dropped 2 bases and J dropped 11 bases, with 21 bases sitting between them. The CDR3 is CASSLPGQTIAGAFF. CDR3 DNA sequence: TGTGCCAGCAGCTTACCCGGACAGACTATTGCAGGCGCTTTCTTT.

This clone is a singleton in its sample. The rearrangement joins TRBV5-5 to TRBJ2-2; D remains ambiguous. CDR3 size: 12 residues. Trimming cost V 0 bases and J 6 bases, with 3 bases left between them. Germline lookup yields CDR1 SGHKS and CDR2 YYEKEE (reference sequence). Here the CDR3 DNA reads TGTGCCAGCAGCTTGGCGGCCGGGGAGCTGTTTTTT. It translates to CASSLAAGELFF.

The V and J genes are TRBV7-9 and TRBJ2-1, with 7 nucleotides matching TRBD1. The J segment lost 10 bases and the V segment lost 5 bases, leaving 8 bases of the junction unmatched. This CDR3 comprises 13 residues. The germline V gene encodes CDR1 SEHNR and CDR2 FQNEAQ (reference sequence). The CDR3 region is CASSRSTGYEQFF. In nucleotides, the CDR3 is TGTGCCAGCAGCCGGTCGACAGGGTACGAGCAGTTCTTC.

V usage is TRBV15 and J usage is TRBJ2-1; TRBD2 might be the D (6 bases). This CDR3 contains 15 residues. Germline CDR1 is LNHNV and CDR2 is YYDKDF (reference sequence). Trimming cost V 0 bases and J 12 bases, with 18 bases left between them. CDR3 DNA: TGTGCCACCAGCAGAGACTCGGGACTCAATCGTCCGCAGTTCTTC. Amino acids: CATSRDSGLNRPQFF.